A selection of T cell receptor beta chains follows, all from one sample in a study of T cells in Graves' hyperthyroidism and ophthalmopathy. TCRdb recomputed calls from the multiplex PCR reads with MiXCR, one row per CDR3 protein. The data show a few hundred thousand distinct CDR3 sequences, approximately 15% seen once. Sequencing was done on a sample of blood. The receptor set was obtained from a woman aged 40 to 50 with Graves' hyperthyroidism that later progressed to Graves' ophthalmopathy. Each CDR3 is given with its conserved first and last residue. Each record gives: D gene, V gene, clone size, J gene, CDR3 protein, CDR3 DNA. The D gene is left open where the match is weak. Clone size is given for some rows only: seen once, a few or many times, or a class if the clone is expanded.

.	TRBV19	many	TRBJ2-1	CASSIQVLSNEQFF	TGTGCCAGTAGTATCCAGGTTCTATCCAATGAGCAGTTCTTC
.	TRBV18	.	TRBJ1-2	CASSPRQEDGYTF	TGTGCCAGCTCCCCTCGACAGGAGGATGGCTACACCTTC
.	TRBV19	many	TRBJ2-1	CASSIGSRDEQFF	TGTGCCAGTAGTATTGGTAGCAGGGATGAGCAGTTCTTC
.	TRBV2	many	TRBJ1-1	CASMSRMNTEAFF	TGTGCCAGCATGTCAAGAATGAACACTGAAGCTTTCTTT
TRBD2	TRBV4-1	few	TRBJ2-1	CASSQDPGAAGGGYNEQFF	TGCGCCAGCAGCCAAGATCCGGGAGCCGCGGGAGGAGGCTACAATGAGCAGTTCTTC
.	TRBV10-2	many	TRBJ2-7	CASSESLTTYEQYF	TGCGCCAGCAGTGAGTCGTTAACTACCTACGAGCAGTACTTC
TRBD2	TRBV5-4	.	TRBJ2-3	CASSPGLAGERTDTQYF	TGTGCCAGCAGCCCGGGACTAGCGGGAGAGCGGACAGATACGCAGTATTTT
TRBD2	TRBV20-1	few	TRBJ2-7	CSARLGLAGGLIGEQYF	TGCAGTGCTAGGCTGGGACTAGCGGGAGGTCTTATCGGGGAGCAGTACTTC
.	TRBV28	many	TRBJ2-5	CASSLLLGVRLETQYF	TGTGCCAGCAGTTTATTGTTGGGCGTTCGATTGGAGACCCAGTACTTC
.	TRBV2	many	TRBJ1-5	CASIPDRLYSNQPQHF	TGTGCCAGCATCCCGGACAGACTTTATAGCAATCAGCCCCAGCATTTT
.	TRBV28	many	TRBJ1-4	CASSTPEAPSAEKLFF	TGTGCCAGCAGCACCCCGGAGGCCCCCAGTGCTGAAAAACTGTTTTTT
TRBD1	TRBV11-2	many	TRBJ2-1	CASSQGQVRVNEQFF	TGTGCCAGCAGCCAGGGACAGGTCAGAGTCAATGAGCAGTTCTTC
.	TRBV28	many	TRBJ1-5	CASRGPGMNQPQHF	TGTGCCAGCAGGGGCCCGGGAATGAATCAGCCCCAGCATTTT
TRBD2	TRBV5-6	.	TRBJ2-1	CASSSGLAGGQEQFF	TGTGCCAGCAGCTCAGGACTAGCGGGAGGACAGGAGCAGTTCTTC
.	TRBV6-5	few	TRBJ1-2	CASSYSTASGYTF	TGTGCCAGCAGTTACTCGACAGCATCTGGCTACACCTTC
TRBD2	TRBV7-9	.	TRBJ2-1	CASSLIGTSGRDEQFF	TGTGCCAGCAGCTTAATTGGGACTAGCGGGAGGGATGAGCAGTTCTTC
.	TRBV7-9	few	TRBJ1-6	CASSVNDNSPLHF	TGTGCCAGCAGCGTCAATGATAATTCACCCCTCCACTTT
.	TRBV6-1	many	TRBJ1-5	CASGRGNQPQHF	TGTGCCAGCGGACGAGGGAATCAGCCCCAGCATTTT